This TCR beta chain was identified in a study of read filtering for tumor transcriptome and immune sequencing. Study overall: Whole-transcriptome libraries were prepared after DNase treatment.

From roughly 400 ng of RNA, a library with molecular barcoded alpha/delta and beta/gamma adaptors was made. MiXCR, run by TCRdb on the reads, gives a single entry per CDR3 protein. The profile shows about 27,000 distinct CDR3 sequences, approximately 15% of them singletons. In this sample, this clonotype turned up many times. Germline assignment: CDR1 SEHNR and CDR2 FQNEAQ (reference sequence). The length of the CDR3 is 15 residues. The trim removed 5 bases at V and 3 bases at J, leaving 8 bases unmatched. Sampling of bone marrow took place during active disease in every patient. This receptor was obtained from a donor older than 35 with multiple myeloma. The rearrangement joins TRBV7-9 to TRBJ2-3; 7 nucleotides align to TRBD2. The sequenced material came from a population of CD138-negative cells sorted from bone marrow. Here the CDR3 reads CASSRAGSPTDTQYF. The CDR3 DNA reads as TGTGCCAGCAGCCGAGCGGGGTCCCCAACAGATACGCAGTATTTT.